This TCR beta chain appears in the sequencing data of a study of early T cells in non-severe SARS-CoV-2 infection (TCRdb year 2021). Regarding the research as a whole: Because TCR sequencing was done on bulk RNA from unsorted whole blood, the alpha and beta chains could not be paired. On the study overall, not on this receptor specifically: VDJdb matching was skewed toward anti-spike CD8 responses and likely underestimated virus-specific expansions by missing private and CD4 specificities.

Preparation of the library involved 5' RACE. Reads for this sample came from a NextSeq 500. Unique molecular identifiers were attached to individual cDNA molecules in the TCR library protocol so that sequencing error and PCR bias could be corrected. Sequencing covered both TCR alpha and beta chains, and within each sample the abundances of alpha and beta sequences were tightly co-correlated. The original pipeline was this. Decombinator V4 was used to annotate TCR sequences for V gene, J gene and CDR3. Expanded TCRs were defined as changing significantly between any two time points under a Poisson model with p below 0.0001. TCR abundances were normalised to the total number of TCRs sequenced per sample and were expressed as counts per million. TRAV1-2 paired with TRAJ12, TRAJ20 or TRAJ33 defined MAIT TCRs, while TRAV10 paired with TRAJ18 defined iNKT TCRs. A search of VDJdb, accessed on 1 November 2021, was run for TCRs annotated to CMV, EBV and SARS-CoV-2, with TCRs annotated for multiple antigens excluded. TCRdb took the public reads, trimmed them with fastp at Q25, ran MiXCR for clone calling and kept in-frame beta chains. Rows are combined by CDR3 protein, so each entry shows the most common genes and DNA. V and J calls and clone size were set by TCRdb, not the authors. Within this sample are about 94,000 distinct CDR3 sequences, with approximately 13% of them counted one time only. Around 2.4% of the sample comes from the top ten.

This was a case-control study nested in a cohort of healthcare workers in London, UK, who had nasopharyngeal swab PCR tests and blood samples taken every week. Healthcare workers were recruited during the week of the UK lockdown, between 23 and 31 March 2020, and followed weekly for up to about 15 weeks. This clonotype was seen ten or more times. Its antigen target is currently unknown. Base qualities were left out, and no much larger clone turns up one base away. V is cut back by 2 bases and J by 4 bases, with 3 bases in the junction unmatched. Including cysteine and phenylalanine, the CDR3 has 14 amino acids. The sequence is cut down to CDR3 DNA, 42 bases in frame from base 1. The germline V gene yields LGHNA for CDR1 and YSLEER for CDR2.

The sequence is built from TRBV4-3 and TRBJ1-2; 8 central nucleotides agree with TRBD1. The receptor was isolated from an adult who was a healthcare worker with PCR-confirmed SARS-CoV-2 infection or an uninfected control (not recorded which). Sequences were obtained from whole blood. At the DNA level, the sequence is TGCGCCAGCAGCCAAACAGGGGGACCCTATGGCTACACCTTC. The translation is CASSQTGGPYGYTF.